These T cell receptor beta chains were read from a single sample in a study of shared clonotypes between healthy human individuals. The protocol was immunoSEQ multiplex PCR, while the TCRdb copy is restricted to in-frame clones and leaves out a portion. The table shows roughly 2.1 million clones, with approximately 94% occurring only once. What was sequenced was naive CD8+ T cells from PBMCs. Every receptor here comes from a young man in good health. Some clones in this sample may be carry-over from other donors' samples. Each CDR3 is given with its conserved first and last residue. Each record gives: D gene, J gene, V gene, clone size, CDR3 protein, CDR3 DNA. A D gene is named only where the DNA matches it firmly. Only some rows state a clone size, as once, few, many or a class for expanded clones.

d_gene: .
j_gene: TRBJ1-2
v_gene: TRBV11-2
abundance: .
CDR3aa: CASSLGNYGYTF
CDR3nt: TGTGCCAGCAGCTTGGGAAACTATGGCTACACCTTC

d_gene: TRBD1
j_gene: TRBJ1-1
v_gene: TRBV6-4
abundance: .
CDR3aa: CASRDRLNTEAFF
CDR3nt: TGTGCCAGCAGGGACAGGTTGAACACTGAAGCTTTCTTT

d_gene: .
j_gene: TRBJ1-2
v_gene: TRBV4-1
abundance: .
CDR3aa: CASSQDTSGYTF
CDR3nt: TGCGCCAGCAGCCAAGATACGAGTGGCTACACCTTC

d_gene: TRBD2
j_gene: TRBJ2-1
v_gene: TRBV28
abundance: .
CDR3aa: CASSLLAGLYNEQFF
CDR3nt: TGTGCCAGCAGTTTACTAGCGGGACTCTACAATGAGCAGTTCTTC

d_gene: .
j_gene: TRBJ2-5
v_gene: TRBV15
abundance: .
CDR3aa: CATRAEARTETQYF
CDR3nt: TGTGCCACCAGAGCCGAGGCGAGGACGGAGACCCAGTACTTC

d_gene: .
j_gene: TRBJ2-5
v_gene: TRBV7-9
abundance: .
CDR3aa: CASSLIGASTVETQYF
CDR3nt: TGTGCCAGCAGCTTAATTGGGGCTTCAACAGTTGAGACCCAGTACTTC

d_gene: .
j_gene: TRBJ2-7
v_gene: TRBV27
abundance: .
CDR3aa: CASSVRGNSYEQYF
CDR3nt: TGTGCCAGCAGCGTTAGAGGGAACTCCTACGAGCAGTACTTC

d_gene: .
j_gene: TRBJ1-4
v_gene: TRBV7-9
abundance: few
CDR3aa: CASSPLDWGKLFF
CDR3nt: TGTGCCAGCAGCCCCCTGGACTGGGGAAAACTGTTTTTT

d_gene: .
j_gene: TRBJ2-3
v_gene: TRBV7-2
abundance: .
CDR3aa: CASSESGALGDTQYF
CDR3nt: TGTGCCAGCAGCGAGTCGGGGGCCCTAGGGGATACGCAGTATTTT

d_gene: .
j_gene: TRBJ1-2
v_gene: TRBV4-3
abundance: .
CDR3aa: CASSPSRGYGYTF
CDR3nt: TGCGCCAGCAGCCCCTCTCGGGGCTATGGCTACACCTTC

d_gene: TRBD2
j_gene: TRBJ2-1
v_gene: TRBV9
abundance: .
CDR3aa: CASSPSGSLHNEQFF
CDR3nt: TGTGCCAGCAGCCCTAGCGGGAGTCTCCACAATGAGCAGTTCTTC

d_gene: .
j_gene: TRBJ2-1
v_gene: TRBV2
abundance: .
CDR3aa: CASEARGRSYNEQFF
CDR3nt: TGTGCCAGCGAGGCTAGGGGTCGCTCCTACAATGAGCAGTTCTTC

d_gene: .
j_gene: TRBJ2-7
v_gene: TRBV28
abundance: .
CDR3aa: CASTETQAFYEQYF
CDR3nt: TGTGCCAGCACCGAGACACAAGCCTTCTACGAGCAGTACTTC

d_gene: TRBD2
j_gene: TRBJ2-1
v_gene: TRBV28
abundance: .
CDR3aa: CASSAKRVREVEQFF
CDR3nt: TGTGCCAGCAGTGCCAAGAGGGTCCGGGAGGTTGAGCAGTTCTTC

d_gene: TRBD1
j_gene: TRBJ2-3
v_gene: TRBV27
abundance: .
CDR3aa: CASSNTGAADTQYF
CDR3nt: TGTGCCAGCAGTAATACAGGGGCGGCAGATACGCAGTATTTT

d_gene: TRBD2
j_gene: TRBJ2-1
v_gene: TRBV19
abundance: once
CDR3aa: CATVNRGGVGDEQFF
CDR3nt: TGTGCCACCGTTAATCGGGGGGGAGTAGGTGATGAGCAGTTCTTC

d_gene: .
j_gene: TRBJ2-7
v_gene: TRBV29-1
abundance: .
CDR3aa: CSVEDGPDLSSYEQYF
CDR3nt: TGCAGCGTTGAAGACGGGCCGGACCTTAGCTCCTACGAGCAGTACTTC

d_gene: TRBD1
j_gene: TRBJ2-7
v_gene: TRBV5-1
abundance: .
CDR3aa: CTSSLGQIYEQYF
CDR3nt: TGCACCAGCAGCTTGGGACAGATCTACGAGCAGTACTTC

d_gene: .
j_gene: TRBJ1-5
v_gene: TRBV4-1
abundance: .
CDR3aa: CASSHTASNQPQHF
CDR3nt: TGCGCCAGCAGCCATACAGCTAGCAATCAGCCCCAGCATTTT

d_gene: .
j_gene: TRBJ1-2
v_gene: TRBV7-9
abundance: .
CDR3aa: CASRSAPVFGYTF
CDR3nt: TGTGCCAGCAGATCAGCTCCCGTTTTTGGCTACACCTTC